One and the same sample provided the 22 T cell receptor beta chains below, sequenced in a study of identical twins. From the 5' RACE reads, TCRdb called clonotypes with MiXCR, one entry per CDR3 protein. The data contain over 200,000 distinct CDR3 sequences, approximately 5.9% of them seen just once; the ten biggest clones take up 13% to 15%. These records were also assigned to another study, of T cells expressing NK-cell markers.

What was sequenced was CD8+ T cells sorted from blood. The receptors stem from a woman between 18 and 29 years old in good health.

The rearrangement joins TRBV9 to TRBJ2-7; 9 nucleotides line up with TRBD1. The CDR3 is 15 amino acids. The V gene end was trimmed by 3 bases and the J gene end by 4 bases; junction bases not matched to a gene: 8. Germline V gives CDR1 SGDLS, CDR2 YYNGEE. This CDR3 is CASSDNRDRDYEQYF. The CDR3 DNA sequence: TGTGCCAGCAGCGATAACCGGGACAGGGATTACGAGCAGTACTTC.

The chain carries TRBV24-1 and TRBJ1-1; D might be TRBD1 (6 bases). V was trimmed by 1 base and J by 4 bases, leaving 18 bases between them. CDR1 is KGHDR, CDR2 SFDVKD, per germline. The CDR3 extends over 17 amino acids. The CDR3 sequence is CATSDLIDRDTLTEAFF. CDR3 bases: TGTGCCACCAGTGATTTAATAGACCGGGACACTCTCACTGAAGCTTTCTTT.

This clonotype has a count of ten or more. The chain is built from TRBV10-3 and TRBJ1-4; TRBD1 matches at 8 bases. This CDR3 has 13 amino acids. Looked up from germline, CDR1 is ENHRY and CDR2 is SYGVKD. V lost 6 bases to trimming and J lost 8 bases; unmatched junction nucleotides: 5. The CDR3 DNA sequence: TGTGCCATCAGGACAGGGGAAGGAGAAAAACTGTTTTTT. This translates into CAIRTGEGEKLFF.

In this sample, this clonotype turned up a few times. The chain is built from TRBV11-1 and TRBJ2-1, with D tentatively TRBD1 (5 bases). V was trimmed by 5 bases and J by 0 bases, leaving 20 bases between them. CDR3 size: 18 residues. Germline CDR1 is SGHAT and CDR2 is FQDESV (reference sequence). The DNA for the CDR3 is TGTGCCAGCAGCCTAGGGTACAGGACAAAGAGCTCCTACAATGAGCAGTTCTTC. It encodes CASSLGYRTKSSYNEQFF.

V is TRBV11-2 and J is TRBJ1-4; D is perhaps TRBD1 (6 bases). Trimming took 2 bases from V and 8 from J, leaving 15 bases between them. This CDR3 region has 15 residues. CDR1 SGHAT and CDR2 FQNNGV come from the germline V gene. The DNA for the CDR3 is TGTGCCAGCAGCTTATTCAGGGGAGAAGGAGAAAAACTGTTTTTT. Protein: CASSLFRGEGEKLFF.

At least ten counts were recorded for this clonotype. This chain links TRBV5-1 with TRBJ2-5; 7 bases fit TRBD1. Germline loops: CDR1 SGHRS, CDR2 YFSETQ. The CDR3 totals 15 residues. V gave up 4 bases and J gave up 5 bases; unmatched junction bases: 11. In nucleotides, the CDR3 is TGCGCCAGCAGCACTGGACAGGCCGTGGCGGAGACCCAGTACTTC. Protein: CASSTGQAVAETQYF.

This clonotype has a count of ten or more. The CDR3 protein is CASSFGQSTEAFF. CDR3 sequence (DNA): TGTGCCAGCAGTTTTGGACAAAGCACTGAAGCTTTCTTT. The V call is TRBV12-3 or TRBV12-4, the J call TRBJ1-1; TRBD1 might be the D (5 bases). The CDR3 length is 13 residues. The V gene lost 3 bases and the J gene lost 4 bases, with 9 bases spanning the gap.

The chain joins TRBV28 to TRBJ1-5; no definite D call. V was clipped by 7 bases and J by 4 bases, with 5 bases between them. This CDR3 region has 11 residues. CDR1 MDHEN and CDR2 SYDVKM come from the germline V gene. The CDR3 DNA sequence: TGTGCCAGCACCTCAAATCAGCCCCAGCATTTT. Protein: CASTSNQPQHF.

DNA for the CDR3: TGCGCCAGCAGCCAACAGGGGTGGAACGAGCAGTACTTC. Encoded protein: CASSQQGWNEQYF. The genes are TRBV4-3 and TRBJ2-7, with a weak D call TRBD1 (6 bases). The V gene's germline CDR1 is LGHNA and CDR2 YSLEER. V lost 2 bases, J lost 5 bases, and 10 bases lay in between. The CDR3 consists of 13 residues.

This clonotype showed up many times. V usage is TRBV4-2 and J usage is TRBJ2-3; 7 bases match TRBD2. The CDR3 loop spans 16 amino acids. V shed 0 bases and J 4 bases; nucleotides not matched to a gene: 7. The germline CDR1 and CDR2 sequences are LGHNA and YNFKEQ. The CDR3 loop reads CASSQEAGGRADTQYF. CDR3 in DNA: TGTGCCAGCAGCCAAGAGGCCGGGGGGAGGGCAGATACGCAGTATTTT.

A few counts support this clonotype. The chain links TRBV20-1 to TRBJ2-7; TRBD2 matches 10 bases. After removal of 4 bases from V and 5 bases from J, the junction contained 20 bases not matched to a gene. The CDR3 sequence is 18 residues long. CDR1 is DFQATT and CDR2 is SNEGSKA in the germline V gene (reference sequence). The DNA for the CDR3 is TGCAGTGCTATCCTACCGACTAGCGGGTACCCCTATACTCACGAGCAGTACTTC. Protein: CSAILPTSGYPYTHEQYF.

This clonotype turned up a few times. The chain has TRBV3-1 and TRBJ1-1, with no clear D. The CDR3 runs to 15 residues. Germline values: CDR1 LGHDT, CDR2 YNNKEL (reference sequence). Trimming shortened V by 2 bases and J by 1 base, and 11 bases separated the two germline ends. The chain's CDR3 is CASSQYPESNTEAFF. Here the CDR3 DNA reads TGTGCCAGCAGCCAATACCCAGAGTCGAACACTGAAGCTTTCTTT.

This clonotype was seen ten or more times. This chain connects TRBV2 to TRBJ2-1; 8 nucleotides align to TRBD2. Germline V CDR1 and CDR2: SNHLY, FYNNEI. J gave up 7 bases and V 4 bases, and 6 bases lay outside the gene matches. The CDR3 sequence is 14 residues long. The CDR3 sequence is CASSGLAGVNEQFF. The CDR3 coding sequence is TGTGCCAGCAGTGGTCTAGCGGGCGTGAATGAGCAGTTCTTC.

The chain is built from TRBV5-6 and TRBJ2-1; TRBD2 matches 10 bases. CDR1 SGHDT and CDR2 YYEEEE come from the germline V gene. This CDR3 is built from 15 residues. The J segment lost 4 bases and the V segment lost 4 bases, leaving 5 bases of the junction unmatched. CDR3 nucleotides: TGTGCCAGCAGCCCCGGACTAGCGGAGTACAATGAGCAGTTCTTC. It specifies CASSPGLAEYNEQFF.

This clonotype was seen only a few times. The V and J genes are TRBV7-9 and TRBJ2-5; D is possibly TRBD2 (5 bases). The germline V and J ends were trimmed by 5 bases and 3 bases, with 16 bases remaining between them. This CDR3 is built from 15 residues. The germline CDR1 and CDR2 sequences are SEHNR and FQNEAQ (reference sequence). The CDR3 spells CASSQTVWEKETQYF. As DNA, the CDR3 is TGTGCCAGCAGCCAGACTGTTTGGGAGAAAGAGACCCAGTACTTC.

The chain carries TRBV5-4 and TRBJ2-1; the D is unclear. The V and J ends lost 5 bases and 6 bases respectively, with 9 bases between them. Germline loops: CDR1 SGHNT, CDR2 YYREEE (reference sequence). The CDR3 runs 12 residues. The CDR3 reads CASRLTSNEQFF. The CDR3 region has the DNA TGTGCCAGCAGACTCACGAGCAATGAGCAGTTCTTC.

This clonotype was found many times. The CDR3 DNA reads TGTGCCAGCAGTCCAGGAAGCTCCTACAATGAGCAGTTCTTC. This gives the protein CASSPGSSYNEQFF. The chain combines TRBV6-2 or TRBV6-3 with TRBJ2-1; the D is unclear. Germline V lookup: CDR1 MNHEY, CDR2 SVGEGT. The CDR3 spans 14 residues. V shed 5 bases and J shed 0 bases, with 8 bases lying between them.

The CDR3 reads CASSPLGGTSGRKTFNEQFF. In DNA form, the CDR3 reads TGCGCCAGCAGCCCCCTGGGGGGGACTAGCGGGAGGAAAACCTTCAATGAGCAGTTCTTC. V usage is TRBV4-1 and J usage is TRBJ2-1, with 15 nucleotides matching TRBD2. Germline V gene sequence: CDR1 MGHRA, CDR2 YSYEKL. The CDR3 is made up of 20 amino acids. V was clipped by 4 bases and J by 6 bases; unmatched bases: 16.

The sample holds many counts of this clonotype. The CDR3 sequence is CASSRLYRGAKNIQYF. Here the CDR3 DNA reads TGCGCCAGCAGCCGATTATATAGAGGAGCCAAAAACATTCAGTACTTC. The J gene is TRBJ2-4, the V gene TRBV4-3; no firm D call. This CDR3 is 16 amino acids long. Germline V lookup: CDR1 LGHNA, CDR2 YSLEER. V was pared by 4 bases and J by 0 bases, with 13 bases between.

This chain connects TRBV20-1 to TRBJ2-1; 8 bases are shared with TRBD2. Germline V lookup: CDR1 DFQATT, CDR2 SNEGSKA (reference sequence). The CDR3 runs to 13 residues. V dropped 7 bases and J dropped 4; count of bases not matched to a gene: 6. CDR3 loop: CSVTSGSYNEQFF. The CDR3 DNA reads as TGCAGTGTTACGAGCGGGAGTTACAATGAGCAGTTCTTC.

In this sample, this clonotype turned up a few times. The genes are TRBV6-5 and TRBJ2-5; TRBD1 matches 8 bases. Unmatched junction bases numbered 7, after V lost 2 bases and J lost 5 bases. CDR3 length: 15 amino acids. The germline gives CDR1 MNHEY, CDR2 SVGAGI. The CDR3 loop is CASSYLRTGSETQYF. In nucleotides, the CDR3 is TGTGCCAGCAGTTACCTCCGGACAGGGAGCGAGACCCAGTACTTC.

This clonotype was seen at least ten times. Here the CDR3 reads CASSLLAGGTYEQYF. CDR3 coding DNA: TGTGCCAGCAGCTTACTAGCGGGAGGAACCTACGAGCAGTACTTC. This chain connects TRBV7-9 to TRBJ2-7, with 11 positions matching TRBD2. Trimming at V came to 2 bases and at J to 2 bases, leaving 2 bases not matched to a gene. The CDR3 has 15 residues. The germline V gene has CDR1 SEHNR and CDR2 FQNEAQ (reference sequence).